This T cell receptor beta chain was obtained from a study of T cells in Graves' hyperthyroidism and ophthalmopathy. Whole-study context: Peripheral blood was obtained at initial diagnosis, preceding any treatment.

RNA transcripts served as the template for amplifying TCR beta CDR3 regions. In the first-round RT-PCR of the TCR CDR3, the HTBI primer set was used. TCRdb re-derived calls from the multiplex PCR reads in MiXCR, one entry per CDR3 protein. The data show around 200,000 distinct CDR3 sequences, 15% to 20% seen once. Findings and limits, study-wide: Blood also contained most expanded thyroid clonotypes above 0.001.

As for this clonotype: Its specificity is unknown.

V lost 1 base and J lost 9; bases outside the gene matches: 7. This CDR3 has 15 amino acids. CDR1 and CDR2 (germline): SEHNR, FQNEAQ (reference sequence). The chain recombines TRBV7-9 with TRBJ2-1; 9 bases align to TRBD2. The clonotype originates from a woman between 50 and 59 years old with Graves' hyperthyroidism. The sample consisted of blood. The CDR3 region is CASSLEGLAGTEQFF. The DNA for the CDR3 is TGTGCCAGCAGCTTAGAGGGGCTAGCGGGGACTGAGCAGTTCTTC.